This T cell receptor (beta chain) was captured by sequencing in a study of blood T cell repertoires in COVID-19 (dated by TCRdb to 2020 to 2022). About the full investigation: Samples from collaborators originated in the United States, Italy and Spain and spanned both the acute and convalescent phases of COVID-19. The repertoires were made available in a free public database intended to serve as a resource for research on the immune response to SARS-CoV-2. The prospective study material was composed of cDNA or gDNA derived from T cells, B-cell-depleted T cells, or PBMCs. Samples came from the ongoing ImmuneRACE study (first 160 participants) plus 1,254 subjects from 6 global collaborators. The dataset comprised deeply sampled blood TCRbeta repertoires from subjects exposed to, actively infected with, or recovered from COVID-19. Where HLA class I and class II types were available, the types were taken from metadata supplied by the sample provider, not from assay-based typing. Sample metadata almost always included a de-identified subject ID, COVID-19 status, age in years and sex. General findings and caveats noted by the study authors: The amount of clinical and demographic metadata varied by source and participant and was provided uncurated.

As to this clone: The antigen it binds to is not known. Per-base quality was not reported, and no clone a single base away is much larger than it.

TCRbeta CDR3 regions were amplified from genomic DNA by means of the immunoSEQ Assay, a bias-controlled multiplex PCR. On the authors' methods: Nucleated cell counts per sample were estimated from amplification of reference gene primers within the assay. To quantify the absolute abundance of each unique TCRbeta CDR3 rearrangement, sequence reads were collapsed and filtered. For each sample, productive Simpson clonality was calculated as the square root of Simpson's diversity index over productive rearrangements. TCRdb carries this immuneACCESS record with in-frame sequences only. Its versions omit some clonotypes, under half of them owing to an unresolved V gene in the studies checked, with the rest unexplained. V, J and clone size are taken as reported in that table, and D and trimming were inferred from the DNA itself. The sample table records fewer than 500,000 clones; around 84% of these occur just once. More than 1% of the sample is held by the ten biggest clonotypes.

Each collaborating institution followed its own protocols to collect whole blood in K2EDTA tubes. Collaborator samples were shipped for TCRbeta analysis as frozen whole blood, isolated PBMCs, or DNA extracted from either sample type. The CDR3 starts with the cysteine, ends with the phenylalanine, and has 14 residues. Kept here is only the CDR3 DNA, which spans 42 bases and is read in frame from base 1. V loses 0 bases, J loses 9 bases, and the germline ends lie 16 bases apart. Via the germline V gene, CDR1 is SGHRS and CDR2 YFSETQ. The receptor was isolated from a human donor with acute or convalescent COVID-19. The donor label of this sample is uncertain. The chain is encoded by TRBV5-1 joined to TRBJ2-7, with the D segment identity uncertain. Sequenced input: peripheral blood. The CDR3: CASSLANAAHRQYF. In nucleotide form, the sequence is TGCGCCAGCAGCTTGGCGAATGCGGCGCACCGGCAGTACTTC.